This TCR beta chain was captured in a study of control samples from healthy donors and cancer patients. Trimming removed 0 bases from V and 1 base from J; junction bases left unmatched: 1. Germline CDR1 is WNHNN and CDR2 is SYGVQD (reference sequence). The CDR3 has 16 residues. The method was immunoSEQ multiplex PCR; TCRdb's version includes in-frame clones alone and lacks a portion of them. Of 150,000 to 200,000 clones in the sample, around nine tenths are singletons; the top ten hold 0.68%. This receptor was identified in a woman aged 25 to 39 in good health. Sequenced input: blood. The chain employs TRBV10-1 and TRBJ2-1; 9 bases line up with TRBD2. CDR3 sequence reads: CASSESLAGSYNEQFF. CDR3 nucleotides: TGCGCCAGCAGTGAGTCCCTAGCGGGATCCTACAATGAGCAGTTCTTC.